These 23 T cell receptor beta chains came from one sample sequenced in a study of T cell responses to AZD1222 COVID-19 vaccine. Sequencing used immunoSEQ multiplex PCR; TCRdb keeps in-frame clones, though not all of them. The sample includes some 150,000 clones, over 85% seen only once; the top ten take approximately 20%. The sample in question was peripheral blood, obtained on day 0 of AZD1222 vaccination. These receptors were obtained from an adult in good health.

The chain combines TRBV19 with TRBJ1-1; 7 nucleotides align to TRBD1. The length of the CDR3 is 15 residues. The ends lost 8 bases at V and 5 bases at J; junction bases unmatched: 14. CDR1 and CDR2 from the germline V gene are LNHDA and SQIVND (reference sequence). In DNA, the CDR3 is TGTGCCAGTTCGACAGGGATGGGAGGTAGGACTGAAGCTTTCTTT. Translation: CASSTGMGGRTEAFF.

The CDR3 bases are TGTGCCAGCAGTCCCTCTATTGGGGCGCAGTACTTC. Its translation is CASSPSIGAQYF. V is TRBV12-3 or TRBV12-4 and J is TRBJ2-7; tentatively, D is TRBD1 (5 bases). This CDR3 comprises 12 residues. V was clipped by 5 bases and J by 9 bases, with 14 bases between them.

The chain combines TRBV2 with TRBJ1-4; TRBD1 is a possible D gene (6 bases). Germline-derived CDR1 and CDR2 are SNHLY and FYNNEI. The V gene lost 5 bases and the J gene lost 0 bases, with 22 bases spanning the gap. The CDR3 covers 19 residues. The CDR3 coding sequence is TGTGCCAGCAGTCTAGAACCGCGCGGACAGAAAGCAACTAATGAAAAACTGTTTTTT. Amino acids: CASSLEPRGQKATNEKLFF.

CDR3 sequence: CAWTLQGTNTEAFF. Written as DNA, the CDR3 is TGTGCCTGGACCCTACAGGGGACTAACACTGAAGCTTTCTTT. This chain connects TRBV30 to TRBJ1-1; TRBD1 aligns across 7 bases. This CDR3 is built from 14 residues. V dropped 4 bases and J dropped 2; count of bases not matched to a gene: 7. In germline, CDR1 is GTSNPN, CDR2 SVGIG (reference sequence). Filled out from reference TRBV30 and TRBJ1-1, the complete variable domain reads SQTIHQWPATLVQPVGSPLSLECTVEGTSNPNLYWYRQAAGRGLQLLFYSVGIGQISSEVPQNLSASRPQDRQFILSSKKLLLSDSGFYLCAWTLQGTNTEAFFGQGTRLTVV.

V and J are TRBV2 and TRBJ1-1; D gene unclear. V was cut by 2 bases and J by 2 bases, with 9 bases left in between. Germline assignment: CDR1 SNHLY and CDR2 FYNNEI. This CDR3 contains 14 residues. This CDR3 reads CASSEFQLNTEAFF. The CDR3 DNA sequence: TGTGCCAGCAGTGAATTTCAGCTAAACACTGAAGCTTTCTTT.

The chain combines TRBV11-2 with TRBJ1-2; tentatively, D is TRBD1 (5 bases). This CDR3 contains 15 residues. Per the germline V gene, CDR1 is SGHAT and CDR2 is FQNNGV. V was clipped by 4 bases and J by 0 bases, with 12 bases between them. CDR3 amino acids: CASSWGTETNYGYTF. The CDR3, as DNA: TGTGCCAGCAGCTGGGGGACCGAGACTAACTATGGCTACACCTTC.

This chain joins TRBV5-1 and TRBJ2-7, with a tentative D call TRBD1 (6 bases). The ends were cut back, 4 bases at V and 2 bases at J, with 10 bases in the middle. In germline, CDR1 is SGHRS, CDR2 YFSETQ. The CDR3 spans 13 residues. CDR3 sequence: CASSVDSTYEQYF. The CDR3 region has the DNA TGCGCCAGCAGCGTGGACAGTACCTACGAGCAGTACTTC.

Here the CDR3 DNA reads TGTGCCGTCCACAGGGATTCCTTCTATGGCTACACCTTC. This sequence encodes CAVHRDSFYGYTF. This rearrangement joins TRBV15 to TRBJ1-2, with a possible D match to TRBD1 (6 bases). Trimming left V 11 bases short and J 4 bases short, with 17 bases between. The CDR3 runs 13 residues. Looked up from germline, CDR1 is LNHNV and CDR2 is YYDKDF (reference sequence).

The chain is built from TRBV28 and TRBJ2-7; the D gene is possibly TRBD2 (6 bases). Germline CDR1 reads MDHEN; CDR2 reads SYDVKM. CDR3 length: 13 residues. Trimming removed 2 bases from V and 10 bases from J, with 15 bases in between. As DNA, the CDR3 is TGTGCCAGCAGTTTACAGGGCCCCGGGGGACAGTACTTC. Translation: CASSLQGPGGQYF.

The chain uses TRBV5-1 and TRBJ1-2; 7 bases map to TRBD1. The germline V gene encodes CDR1 SGHRS and CDR2 YFSETQ. The J segment lost 7 bases and the V segment lost 4 bases, leaving 13 bases of the junction unmatched. The CDR3 covers 15 residues. CDR3 sequence reads: CASSQTLGGESGYTF. The DNA of the CDR3 is TGCGCCAGCAGCCAAACTCTAGGGGGCGAATCTGGCTACACCTTC.

V usage is TRBV12-5 and J usage is TRBJ2-3; 12 bases map to TRBD1. This CDR3 spans 15 amino acids. Looked up from germline, CDR1 is LGHNT and CDR2 is FRNRAP. J lost 12 bases, V lost 2 bases, and 9 bases had no gene match. This chain's CDR3 is CASGLLSPGQGAQYF. The CDR3 nucleotides read TGTGCTAGTGGTTTGCTATCCCCGGGACAGGGGGCTCAGTATTTT.

The genes are TRBV2 and TRBJ2-3, with a possible D match to TRBD2 (5 bases). CDR1 and CDR2 (germline): SNHLY, FYNNEI. The CDR3 sequence is 14 residues long. The germline V and J ends were trimmed by 7 bases and 0 bases, with 11 bases remaining between them. The CDR3 sequence: CASISGTSTDTQYF. CDR3 sequence (DNA): TGTGCCAGCATAAGCGGAACTAGCACAGATACGCAGTATTTT.

V gene TRBV30 combines with J gene TRBJ2-5, with D unclear. This CDR3 is built from 13 residues. Trimming took 0 bases from V and 4 from J, leaving 9 bases between them. Germline loops: CDR1 GTSNPN, CDR2 SVGIG (reference sequence). The DNA for the CDR3 is TGTGCCTGGAGTGTAAACCGAGGAGAGACCCAGTACTTC. It specifies CAWSVNRGETQYF.

This chain connects TRBV2 to TRBJ1-1; D ambiguous. The germline V and J ends were trimmed by 3 bases and 6 bases, with 14 bases remaining between them. In germline, CDR1 is SNHLY, CDR2 FYNNEI. The CDR3 spans 14 residues. In nucleotides, the CDR3 is TGTGCCAGCAGTGATCGGCAGGACTCCCCTGAAGCTTTCTTT. Protein: CASSDRQDSPEAFF.

The chain joins TRBV28 to TRBJ1-5, with D unresolved. Germline V gene data show CDR1 as MDHEN and CDR2 as SYDVKM. Trimming removed 7 bases from V and 7 bases from J, with 20 bases in between. This CDR3 is 15 amino acids long. The CDR3 sequence: CASTLGSVGNQPQHF. Here the CDR3 DNA reads TGTGCCAGCACCCTAGGGTCGGTAGGGAACCAGCCCCAGCATTTT.

The chain couples TRBV6-5 to TRBJ1-1; D possibly corresponds to TRBD1 (6 bases). CDR1 is MNHEY and CDR2 is SVGAGI in the germline V gene. This CDR3 is 16 amino acids long. The V end lost 2 bases, the J end lost 0 bases, and 13 bases lay between the germline ends. CDR3: CASSYRGGAVNTEAFF. The CDR3 nucleotides read TGTGCCAGCAGTTACCGGGGGGGCGCCGTGAACACTGAAGCTTTCTTT.

The chain uses TRBV9 and TRBJ1-1; no clear D. Germline V gene sequence: CDR1 SGDLS, CDR2 YYNGEE. CDR3 length equals 14 residues. Between the trimmed V and J ends, which lost 4 bases and 1 base, there was a span of 11 bases. CDR3 coding DNA: TGTGCCAGCAGCCCTCAACCGGGGAACACTGAAGCTTTCTTT. This sequence encodes CASSPQPGNTEAFF. The variable domain in full, completed from reference TRBV9 and TRBJ1-1, reads DSGVTQTPKHLITATGQRVTLRCSPRSGDLSVYWYQQSLDQGLQFLIQYYNGEERAKGNILERFSAQQFPDLHSELNLSSLELGDSALYFCASSPQPGNTEAFFGQGTRLTVV.

The chain recombines TRBV12-5 with TRBJ1-2, with D tentatively TRBD1 (6 bases). Deletions cut 5 bases from V and 1 base from J, with 11 bases between. The germline gives CDR1 LGHNT, CDR2 FRNRAP. The CDR3 has 14 amino acids. DNA of the CDR3: TGTGCTAGTGGTAATGACAGGTTTAACTATGGCTACACCTTC. The encoded protein is CASGNDRFNYGYTF.

The chain uses TRBV5-1 and TRBJ1-1, with D uncertain. Germline CDR1 reads SGHRS; CDR2 reads YFSETQ. V lost 1 base and J lost 1, with 8 bases in between. This CDR3 region has 14 residues. The CDR3 nucleotides read TGCGCCAGCAGCTTGAGTAGCCAGAACACTGAAGCTTTCTTT. Translating gives CASSLSSQNTEAFF.

This clone showed up many times. The chain joins TRBV6-2 or TRBV6-3 to TRBJ2-7, with D possibly matching TRBD2 (5 bases). Trimming took off 5 bases at V and 6 bases at J, with 17 bases between the two ends. Germline CDR1 reads MNHEY; CDR2 reads SVGEGT. This CDR3 is built from 14 residues. The CDR3 coding sequence is TGTGCCAGCAGTGGACTGTCCCTATCCGCCGAGCAGTACTTC. Its protein product is CASSGLSLSAEQYF.

This chain links TRBV7-9 with TRBJ1-2; 9 nucleotides agree with TRBD1. Per the germline V gene, CDR1 is SEHNR and CDR2 is FQNEAQ (reference sequence). V gave up 2 bases and J gave up 8 bases; unmatched junction bases: 6. The CDR3 consists of 14 residues. The CDR3 loop reads CASSLPGQGRGYTF. For the CDR3, the DNA is TGTGCCAGCAGCTTACCGGGACAGGGTCGAGGCTACACCTTC.

The chain carries TRBV27 and TRBJ1-1; TRBD1 might be the D (5 bases). The CDR3 extends over 14 amino acids. The V end was cut by 6 bases, the J end by 5 bases, with 16 bases between. The germline V gene has CDR1 MNHEY and CDR2 SMNVEV (reference sequence). As DNA, the CDR3 is TGTGCCAGCAGCTTCGTGGGGGTGGGGACTGAAGCTTTCTTT. This gives the protein CASSFVGVGTEAFF.

The CDR3 is CASSPSGGTGALAGPYF. Written as DNA, the CDR3 is TGTGCCAGCAGCCCAAGTGGGGGGACAGGGGCACTAGCGGGGCCGTACTTC. The V and J genes are TRBV9 and TRBJ2-5; tentatively, D is TRBD1 or TRBD2 (10 bases each). The CDR3 loop spans 17 amino acids. Trimming pared 4 bases from V and 13 bases from J, leaving 32 bases between. Germline V CDR1 and CDR2: SGDLS, YYNGEE.